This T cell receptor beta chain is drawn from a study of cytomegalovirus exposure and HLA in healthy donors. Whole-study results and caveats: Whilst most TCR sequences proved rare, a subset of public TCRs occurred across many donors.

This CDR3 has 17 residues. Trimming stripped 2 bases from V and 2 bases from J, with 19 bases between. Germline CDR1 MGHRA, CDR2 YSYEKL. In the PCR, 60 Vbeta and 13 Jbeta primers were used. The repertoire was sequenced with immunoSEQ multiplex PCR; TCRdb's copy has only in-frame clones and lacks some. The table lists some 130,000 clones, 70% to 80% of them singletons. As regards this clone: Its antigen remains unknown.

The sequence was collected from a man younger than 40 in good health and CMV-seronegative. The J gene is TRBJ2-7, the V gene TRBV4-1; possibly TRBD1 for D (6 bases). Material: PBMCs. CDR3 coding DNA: TGCGCCAGCAGCCAAAGTCCTCGGACAGTTCTGACCTACGAGCAGTACTTC. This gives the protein CASSQSPRTVLTYEQYF.